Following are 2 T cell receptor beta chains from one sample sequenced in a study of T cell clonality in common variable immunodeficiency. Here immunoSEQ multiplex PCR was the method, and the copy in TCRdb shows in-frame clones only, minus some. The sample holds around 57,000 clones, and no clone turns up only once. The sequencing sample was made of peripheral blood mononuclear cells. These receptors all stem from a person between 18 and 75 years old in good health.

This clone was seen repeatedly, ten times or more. The CDR3 reads CSARFYTGREGFQETQYF. Partial CDR3 DNA: TGCAGTGCTAGATTCTATACTGGGCGGGAGGGATTCCAAGAGACC. The rearrangement uses TRBV20-1 and TRBJ2-5, with 9 bases fitting TRBD2. The CDR3 is cut off 3 residues early in the read; its end comes from the germline J gene. This CDR3 region has 18 residues. V was pared by 2 bases and J by 1 base, with 14 bases of the junction left unmatched. Germline CDR1 is DFQATT and CDR2 is SNEGSKA (reference sequence).

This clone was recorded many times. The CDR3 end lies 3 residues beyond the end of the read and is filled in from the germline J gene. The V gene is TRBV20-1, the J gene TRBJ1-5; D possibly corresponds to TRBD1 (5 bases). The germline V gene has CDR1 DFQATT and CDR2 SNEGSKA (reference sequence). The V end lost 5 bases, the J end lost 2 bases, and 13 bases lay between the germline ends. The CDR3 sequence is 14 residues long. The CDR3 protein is CSALGGQRNQPQHF. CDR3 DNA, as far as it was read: TGCAGTGCTCTCGGGGGTCAGCGCAATCAGCCC.